This record looks at one T cell receptor beta chain sequence and its context. The data were taken from a study of blood T cell repertoires in COVID-19. On the study more broadly: Italy, Spain and the United States were the sources of the convalescent and acute COVID-19 samples. T cells, B-cell-depleted T cells, or PBMCs supplied cDNA or gDNA.

In the study's own analysis: Cell counts per sample came from amplifying reference gene primers. Sequenced by immunoSEQ multiplex PCR; TCRdb stores in-frame clones only, minus some. V, J and clone size are taken as reported in that table, and D and trimming were inferred from the DNA itself. The profile covers around 71,000 clones, with about four fifths appearing a single time and around 27% taken by the ten largest. The sequence came from a woman older than 75 with active or convalescent COVID-19. Sequenced: peripheral blood.

CDR3 protein: CASRSTAGPQPYNEQFF. In DNA form, the CDR3 reads TGTGCAAGTCGTTCAACCGCGGGGCCACAACCGTACAATGAGCAGTTCTTC. This chain joins TRBV12-2 and TRBJ2-1; the table gives TRBD2 as D, unverified against the DNA. TRBV12-2 is annotated as a pseudogene. This CDR3 region has 17 residues.